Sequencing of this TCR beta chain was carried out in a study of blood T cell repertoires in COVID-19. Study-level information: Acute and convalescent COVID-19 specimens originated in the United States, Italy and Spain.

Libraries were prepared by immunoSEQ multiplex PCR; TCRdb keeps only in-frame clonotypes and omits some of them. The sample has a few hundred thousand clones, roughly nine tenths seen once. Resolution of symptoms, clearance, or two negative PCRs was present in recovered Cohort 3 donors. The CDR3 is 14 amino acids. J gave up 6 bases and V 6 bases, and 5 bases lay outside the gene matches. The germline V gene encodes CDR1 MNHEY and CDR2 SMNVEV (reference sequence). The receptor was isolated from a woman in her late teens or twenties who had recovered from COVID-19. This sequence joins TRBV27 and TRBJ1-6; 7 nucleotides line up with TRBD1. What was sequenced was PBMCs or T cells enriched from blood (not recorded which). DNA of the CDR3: TGTGCCAGCAGCTGGGACAGAAGTAATTCACCCCTCCACTTT. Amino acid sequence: CASSWDRSNSPLHF.